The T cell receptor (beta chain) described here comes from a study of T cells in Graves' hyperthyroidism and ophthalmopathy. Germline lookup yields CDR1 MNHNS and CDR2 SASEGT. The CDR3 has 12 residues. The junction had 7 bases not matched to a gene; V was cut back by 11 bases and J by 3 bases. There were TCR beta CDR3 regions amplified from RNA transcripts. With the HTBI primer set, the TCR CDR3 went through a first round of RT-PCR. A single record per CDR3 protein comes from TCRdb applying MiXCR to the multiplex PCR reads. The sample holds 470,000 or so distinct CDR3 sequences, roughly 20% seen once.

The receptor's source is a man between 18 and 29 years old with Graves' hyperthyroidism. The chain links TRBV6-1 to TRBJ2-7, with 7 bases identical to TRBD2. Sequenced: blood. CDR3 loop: CASSASGYEQYF. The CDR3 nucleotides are TGTGCCTCCAGTGCTAGCGGCTACGAGCAGTACTTC.